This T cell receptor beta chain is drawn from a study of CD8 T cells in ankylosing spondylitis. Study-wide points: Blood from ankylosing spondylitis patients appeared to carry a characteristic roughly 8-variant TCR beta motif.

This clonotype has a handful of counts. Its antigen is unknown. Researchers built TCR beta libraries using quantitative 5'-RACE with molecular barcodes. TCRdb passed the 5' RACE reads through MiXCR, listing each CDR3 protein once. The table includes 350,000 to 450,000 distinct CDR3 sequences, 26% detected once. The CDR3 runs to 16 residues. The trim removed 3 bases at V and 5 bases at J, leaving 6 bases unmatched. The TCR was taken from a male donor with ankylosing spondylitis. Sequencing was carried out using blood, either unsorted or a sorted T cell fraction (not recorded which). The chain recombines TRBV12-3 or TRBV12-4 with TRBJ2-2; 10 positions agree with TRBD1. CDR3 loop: CASSFPGTGVTGELFF. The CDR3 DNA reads TGTGCCAGCAGTTTCCCTGGGACAGGGGTAACCGGGGAGCTGTTTTTT.